This T cell receptor beta chain is from a study of cytomegalovirus exposure and HLA in healthy donors. Study information: Samples from HLA-typed donors yielded some 85 million unique TCRs in an early data release. Overall study results and limits: An apparent linkage of common viral pathogens to several of the most significant clusters emerged in a later analysis. Clonal expansion, a later analysis showed, was greater in HLA-associated TCR beta chains than in equally common others.

This CDR3 comprises 15 residues. Germline CDR1 MNHNS, CDR2 SASEGT. The V gene end was trimmed by 2 bases and the J gene end by 1 base; junction bases not matched to a gene: 4. Note on this clone: No antigen is known for it.

Vbeta (60) and Jbeta (13) primers were used in the PCR. Some clones are missing from TCRdb's copy, which holds only in-frame ones; the method was immunoSEQ multiplex PCR. This repertoire shows some 150,000 clones, around 77% found once; its top ten account for about 4%. In nominal health when sampled, donors likely had unrecorded immune exposures nonetheless. This clonotype was sampled from a man aged 25 to 40 in good health and CMV-seropositive. V gene TRBV6-1 combines with J gene TRBJ2-5; 7 nucleotides line up with TRBD1. Sequencing was done on a sample of PBMCs. The CDR3 loop is CASSEPGTAQETQYF. The CDR3 DNA reads TGTGCCAGCAGTGAACCCGGGACAGCCCAAGAGACCCAGTACTTC.